This T cell receptor beta chain came from a study of T cells expressing NK-cell markers. CDR3 length: 15 amino acids. Germline loops: CDR1 SGHNT, CDR2 YYREEE (reference sequence). TCRdb reprocessed the 5' RACE reads, with one entry per CDR3 protein and no DNA. This table holds about 260,000 distinct CDR3 sequences. The sequenced sample was blood T cells: a sorted CD56 or NKG2C T cell subset, CD4+ or CD8+ T cells, or bulk PBMC T cells (not recorded which). This clonotype was sampled from a woman between 18 and 70 years old in good health. The V gene is TRBV5-4, the J gene TRBJ2-1; lacking DNA, the TRBD1 call made by TCRdb goes unchecked. CDR3 region: CASSFGQGAYDEQFF.